Sequencing of this T cell receptor beta chain was carried out in a study of blood T cell repertoires in COVID-19. About the research overall: The samples span acute and convalescent COVID-19 from the United States, Italy and Spain. The analysed material was cDNA or gDNA that came from T cells, B-cell-depleted T cells, or PBMCs.

How the authors handled the data: Amplifying reference gene primers gave estimates of nucleated cell counts. TCRdb keeps only in-frame clones here, not all; method: immunoSEQ multiplex PCR. V and J calls and clone size follow that table, whereas D and trimming were derived from the DNA. The data contain a few hundred thousand clones, around nine tenths of them singletons. The CDR3 loop spans 14 amino acids. Trimming took 5 bases from V and 7 from J, leaving 15 bases between them. Germline V CDR1 and CDR2: SGHAT, FQNNGV. The gene calls are TRBV11-2 and TRBJ2-1; D is ambiguous. The sequence was collected from an older woman with active or convalescent COVID-19. Specimen: peripheral blood. The CDR3 reads CASSPPWALNEQFF. The CDR3 region has the DNA TGTGCCAGCAGCCCCCCCTGGGCACTGAATGAGCAGTTCTTC.